This T cell receptor beta chain was observed in a study of monozygotic twins with inflammatory bowel disease. This CDR3 is 15 amino acids long. Looked up from germline, CDR1 is SGHTA and CDR2 is FQGNSA. Each donor gave 2.5 ml of peripheral blood. Samples each yielded cDNA through eight separate reactions. Following a re-call of the 5' RACE reads, TCRdb has one entry per CDR3 protein and lacks DNA. Recorded for this sample: under 200,000 distinct CDR3 sequences. The chain has TRBV7-2 and TRBJ2-7; as DNA is missing, the TRBD1 call by TCRdb cannot be tested. The sequencing input was blood. This receptor was obtained from a human donor with ulcerative colitis or Crohn's disease, or a healthy co-twin of an affected twin (not recorded which). This CDR3 is CASSGQGSPVYEQYF.